Listed here is a single T cell receptor beta chain. Its antigen is currently unknown. This sample is part of a study of T cell responses to AZD1222 COVID-19 vaccine. Whole-study findings and limits: Spike-specific TCR repertoires showed rising breadth and depth after two AZD1222 doses. Possibly, clonal diversity was underestimated; donors were largely white British and included more females. No day 14 peak samples; only post-peak repertoires were characterized. Only five or six individuals given AZD1222 were seropositive at baseline.

This CDR3 is built from 15 residues. CDR1 and CDR2 from the germline V gene are ENHRY and SYGVKD. J gave up 1 base and V 3 bases, and 5 bases lay outside the gene matches. TCRdb's table, derived via immunoSEQ multiplex PCR, lists solely in-frame clones and lacks some. The sample holds 95,000 to 150,000 clones, approximately 80% seen once. This material consisted of peripheral blood, taken 28 days after the second AZD1222 dose. The chain couples TRBV10-3 to TRBJ1-1, with 7 bases identical to TRBD1. This TCR came from an adult who received the AZD1222 COVID-19 vaccine. This CDR3 is CAISDRQGGNTEAFF. For the CDR3, the DNA is TGTGCCATCAGTGATCGACAGGGTGGGAACACTGAAGCTTTCTTT.